The 27 T cell receptor beta chains reported below all come from one sample, sequenced in a study of Graves' ophthalmopathy and Graves' hyperthyroidism. Scientists amplified the TCR beta CDR3 regions from RNA transcripts. First-round RT-PCR used HTBI primers; second-round multiplex PCR followed. In TCRdb, the multiplex PCR reads were re-called with MiXCR into one record per CDR3 protein. The repertoire holds a few hundred thousand distinct CDR3 sequences, with about 16% as singletons. Specimen: peripheral blood. These receptors were collected from a young woman with Graves' ophthalmopathy.

The sample holds many counts of this clonotype. The chain uses TRBV10-3 and TRBJ2-7; TRBD1 matches at 8 bases. The V gene's germline CDR1 is ENHRY and CDR2 SYGVKD. The CDR3 consists of 13 residues. Unmatched junction bases numbered 7, after V lost 5 bases and J lost 7 bases. The CDR3 coding sequence is TGTGCCATCAGTCCGACAGGGGATGGGGAGCAGTACTTC. This codes for CAISPTGDGEQYF.

V gene TRBV29-1 combines with J gene TRBJ2-1; TRBD2 matches at 15 bases. Germline V CDR1 and CDR2: SQVTM, ANQGSEA. J gave up 4 bases and V 6 bases, and 4 bases lay outside the gene matches. The CDR3 sequence is 15 residues long. CDR3 nucleotides: TGCAGCGTCCCCGGACTAGCGGGGGGGTACAATGAGCAGTTCTTC. Translation: CSVPGLAGGYNEQFF.

The table lists this clonotype with a few counts. The chain joins TRBV6-5 to TRBJ2-7; a weak D match, TRBD2 (5 bases). The V end was cut by 2 bases, the J end by 3 bases, with 17 bases between. The CDR3 sequence is 16 residues long. CDR1 MNHEY and CDR2 SVGAGI come from the germline V gene. In DNA form, the CDR3 reads TGTGCCAGCAGTTACGGTGGCAGTGGGAGAGACTACGAGCAGTACTTC. Its protein is CASSYGGSGRDYEQYF.

This clonotype came up many times. The rearrangement joins TRBV20-1 to TRBJ2-5; the D gene is possibly TRBD2 (5 bases). The CDR3 runs to 13 residues. Germline loops: CDR1 DFQATT, CDR2 SNEGSKA (reference sequence). Trimming removed 6 bases from V and 1 base from J, with 12 bases in between. The CDR3 is CSAIRGTQETQYF. The DNA of the CDR3 is TGCAGTGCCATTCGGGGAACCCAAGAGACCCAGTACTTC.

Only a few counts were recorded for this clonotype. The chain couples TRBV6-2 or TRBV6-3 to TRBJ2-7; 7 nucleotides align to TRBD2. V dropped 5 bases and J dropped 3; count of bases not matched to a gene: 16. The V gene's germline CDR1 is MNHEY and CDR2 SVGEGT. The CDR3 contains 17 residues. CDR3 in amino acids: CASSPLASGGASYEQYF. In nucleotides, the CDR3 is TGTGCCAGCAGTCCCCTCGCTAGCGGAGGTGCGAGCTACGAGCAGTACTTC.

Many counts were recorded for this clonotype. V and J are TRBV6-2 or TRBV6-3 and TRBJ2-5, with 8 bases lining up with TRBD1. Per germline, CDR1 MNHEY and CDR2 SVGEGT. With V trimmed by 4 bases and J by 7 bases, 8 bases remained unmatched. The CDR3 sequence is 14 residues long. CDR3: CASSSWTGKGTQYF. CDR3 in DNA: TGTGCCAGCAGTTCCTGGACAGGGAAGGGGACCCAGTACTTC.

This clonotype has ten or more counts. The chain links TRBV11-3 to TRBJ2-7, with TRBD2 identical over 9 bases. Germline CDR1 is SGHNT and CDR2 is YENEEA. This CDR3 has 17 amino acids. Germline trimming cut 1 base from V and 0 bases from J; bases unmatched to any gene: 7. The CDR3 coding sequence is TGTGCCAGCAGCTTAGGGGCTGGCGGGAGGGCCTCCTACGAGCAGTACTTC. It translates to CASSLGAGGRASYEQYF.

The table lists this clonotype with many counts. This chain links TRBV4-2 with TRBJ2-7; TRBD1 matches 10 bases. Germline V gene lookup returns CDR1 LGHNA and CDR2 YNFKEQ. The CDR3 runs 14 residues. J gave up 3 bases and V 4 bases, and 3 bases lay outside the gene matches. CDR3 nucleotides: TGTGCCAGCAGCCCGGGACAGGGGAACTACGAGCAGTACTTC. The encoded protein is CASSPGQGNYEQYF.

This clonotype was counted between two and nine times. This chain joins TRBV11-2 and TRBJ2-7; no clear D. V gave up 4 bases and J gave up 7 bases, with 11 bases separating them. Germline assignment: CDR1 SGHAT and CDR2 FQNNGV. This CDR3 contains 12 residues. The CDR3 sequence is CASSSFLLEQYF. DNA of the CDR3: TGTGCCAGCAGCTCATTCTTGCTGGAGCAGTACTTC.

The chain employs TRBV11-2 and TRBJ2-7; TRBD2 aligns across 14 bases. V gave up 4 bases and J gave up 6 bases; unmatched junction bases: 14. Germline CDR1 and CDR2: SGHAT and FQNNGV. There are 18 residues in the CDR3. The CDR3 coding sequence is TGTGCCAGCAGCTCGGGGACTAGCGGGAGTTACCGAAATCTCGAGCAGTACTTC. As protein: CASSSGTSGSYRNLEQYF.

The chain is built from TRBV2 and TRBJ1-2; D unclear. This CDR3 is 12 amino acids long. Germline V gene sequence: CDR1 SNHLY, CDR2 FYNNEI. V lost 4 bases to trimming and J lost 4 bases, with 7 bases between them. CDR3: CASSGTGYGYTF. The CDR3, as DNA: TGTGCCAGCAGTGGGACGGGCTATGGCTACACCTTC.

This clonotype occurred many times. This chain joins TRBV6-1 and TRBJ1-1, with 7 bases aligning to TRBD1. The trim removed 6 bases at V and 5 bases at J, leaving 6 bases unmatched. Looked up from germline, CDR1 is MNHNS and CDR2 is SASEGT. The CDR3 runs 13 residues. CDR3 coding DNA: TGTGCCAGCAGGAAAACAGGGGAGACTGAAGCTTTCTTT. Its protein product is CASRKTGETEAFF.

In its sample, this clonotype was seen many times. This chain joins TRBV7-2 and TRBJ1-1, with D perhaps matching TRBD1 (5 bases). The CDR3 is 16 residues long. Germline CDR1 is SGHTA and CDR2 is FQGNSA. Trimming left V 5 bases short and J 0 bases short, with 16 bases between. In nucleotides, the CDR3 is TGTGCCAGCAGCCCGGGGGGTCCCACAATGAACACTGAAGCTTTCTTT. Translation: CASSPGGPTMNTEAFF.

At least ten counts were recorded for this clonotype. This sequence joins TRBV28 and TRBJ2-7; TRBD1 matches 7 bases. CDR1 is MDHEN and CDR2 is SYDVKM in the germline V gene. This CDR3 region has 15 residues. Trimming removed 5 bases from V and 0 bases from J; junction bases left unmatched: 7. This CDR3 is CASSLSTGISYEQYF. The CDR3 nucleotides are TGTGCCAGCAGTCTCTCGACAGGGATCTCCTACGAGCAGTACTTC.

In this sample, this clonotype turned up many times. V usage is TRBV6-2 or TRBV6-3 and J usage is TRBJ2-4, with 10 positions matching TRBD1. The CDR3 contains 20 residues. Trimming cost V 0 bases and J 0 bases; bases outside gene matches: 11. Germline V gene sequence: CDR1 MNHEY, CDR2 SVGEGT. For the CDR3, the DNA is TGTGCCAGCAGTTACTCGACAGGACAGGGGGTCGGGGGAGCCAAAAACATTCAGTACTTC. The encoded protein is CASSYSTGQGVGGAKNIQYF.

The table lists this clonotype with many counts. The chain combines TRBV5-1 with TRBJ1-1; no reliable D call. V shed 5 bases and J shed 5 bases, with 19 bases lying between them. Looked up from germline, CDR1 is SGHRS and CDR2 is YFSETQ. CDR3 length equals 15 residues. This CDR3 is CASSSFGQSWTEAFF. The DNA of the CDR3 is TGCGCCAGCAGTAGTTTTGGTCAATCGTGGACTGAAGCTTTCTTT.

This clonotype was detected ten times or more. This rearrangement joins TRBV6-5 to TRBJ2-5; TRBD2 matches 13 bases. CDR1 and CDR2 from the germline V gene are MNHEY and SVGAGI. The CDR3 length is 16 residues. After removal of 2 bases from V and 2 bases from J, the junction contained 2 bases not matched to a gene. The CDR3: CASSYGTSGAQETQYF. CDR3 coding DNA: TGTGCCAGCAGTTACGGGACTAGCGGGGCACAAGAGACCCAGTACTTC.

This clonotype was recorded many times. The chain carries TRBV6-2 or TRBV6-3 and TRBJ2-7, with TRBD2 matching over 8 bases. Looked up from germline, CDR1 is MNHEY and CDR2 is SVGEGT. This CDR3 is 15 amino acids long. Trimming cost V 2 bases and J 2 bases; bases outside gene matches: 5. This chain's CDR3 is CASSYQREIPYEQYF. In nucleotides, the CDR3 is TGTGCCAGCAGTTACCAGCGGGAGATCCCCTACGAGCAGTACTTC.

This clonotype showed up many times. The rearrangement joins TRBV28 to TRBJ2-7, with no clear D. Trimming stripped 5 bases from V and 6 bases from J, with 11 bases between. The length of the CDR3 is 12 residues. The V gene's germline CDR1 is MDHEN and CDR2 SYDVKM. Here the CDR3 reads CASSPMSGEQYF. DNA for the CDR3: TGTGCCAGCAGTCCCATGTCTGGCGAGCAGTACTTC.

This clonotype was seen at least ten times. This chain joins TRBV7-3 and TRBJ1-1; D call uncertain. This CDR3 has 14 residues. V was clipped by 5 bases and J by 5 bases, with 15 bases between them. CDR1 SGHTA and CDR2 FQGTGA come from the germline V gene. CDR3 sequence reads: CASSKKGERTEAFF. The DNA of the CDR3 is TGTGCCAGCAGCAAAAAGGGTGAGAGGACTGAAGCTTTCTTT. Drawing the rest from reference TRBV7-3 and TRBJ1-1, the complete variable domain is GAGVSQTPSNKVTEKGKYVELRCDPISGHTALYWYRQSLGQGPEFLIYFQGTGAADDSGLPNDRFFAVRPEGSVSTLKIQRTERGDSAVYLCASSKKGERTEAFFGQGTRLTVV.

This clonotype was seen many times. The chain recombines TRBV6-1 with TRBJ1-1; TRBD1 matches 7 bases. The CDR3 length is 15 residues. Unmatched junction bases numbered 11, after V lost 5 bases and J lost 5 bases. Germline lookup yields CDR1 MNHNS and CDR2 SASEGT. The DNA of the CDR3 is TGTGCCAGCAGTCTGATCACAGGGGAGGGAACTGAAGCTTTCTTT. Translated, it gives CASSLITGEGTEAFF.

This clonotype was picked up many times. The chain links TRBV29-1 to TRBJ1-2, with 7 bases fitting TRBD1. Germline trimming cut 7 bases from V and 4 bases from J; bases unmatched to any gene: 15. The germline V gene encodes CDR1 SQVTM and CDR2 ANQGSEA. This CDR3 spans 15 amino acids. The DNA of the CDR3 is TGCAGCGCTCACGACCTACAGGGGAACCTCTATGGCTACACCTTC. Its translation: CSAHDLQGNLYGYTF. Based on the CDR3 plus reference TRBV29-1 and TRBJ1-2, the full variable domain is SAVISQKPSRDICQRGTSLTIQCQVDSQVTMMFWYRQQPGQSLTLIATANQGSEATYESGFVIDKFPISRPNLTFSTLTVSNMSPEDSSIYLCSAHDLQGNLYGYTFGSGTRLTVV.

CDR3 amino acids: CASSLGPGGFAFF. The CDR3 nucleotides are TGTGCCAGCAGCTTAGGGCCAGGGGGGTTCGCTTTCTTT. This chain connects TRBV7-2 to TRBJ1-1, with 7 positions matching TRBD1. The germline CDR1 and CDR2 sequences are SGHTA and FQGNSA. The CDR3 is 13 residues long. Trimming removed 1 base from V and 11 bases from J; junction bases left unmatched: 7.

This clonotype has a count of ten or more. The chain links TRBV28 to TRBJ2-7; perhaps TRBD1 as D (5 bases). The CDR3 sequence is 14 residues long. Per germline, CDR1 MDHEN and CDR2 SYDVKM. V was clipped by 3 bases and J by 5 bases, with 14 bases between them. The CDR3 here is CASSFFPGNNEQYF. For the CDR3, the DNA is TGTGCCAGCAGTTTCTTTCCAGGGAACAACGAGCAGTACTTC.

This clonotype was recorded many times. V and J are TRBV6-2 or TRBV6-3 and TRBJ2-2; D not resolved. Trimming removed 1 base at V and 8 bases at J, with 5 bases between. CDR3 size: 12 residues. CDR1 and CDR2 from the germline V gene are MNHEY and SVGEGT. The DNA of the CDR3 is TGTGCCAGCAGTTACTGGGGTGGGGAGCTGTTTTTT. This sequence encodes CASSYWGGELFF.

V and J are TRBV7-2 and TRBJ2-5; D is undetermined. The germline V gene has CDR1 SGHTA and CDR2 FQGNSA. The CDR3 spans 14 residues. Between the trimmed V and J ends, which lost 4 bases and 0 bases, there was a span of 9 bases. CDR3 sequence: CASSSPTYQETQYF. DNA of the CDR3: TGTGCCAGCAGCTCCCCTACGTACCAAGAGACCCAGTACTTC.

Many counts were recorded for this clonotype. The V and J genes are TRBV9 and TRBJ1-2; D perhaps matches TRBD1 (5 bases). The CDR3 consists of 13 residues. The germline V gene encodes CDR1 SGDLS and CDR2 YYNGEE. Trimming pared 0 bases from V and 5 bases from J, leaving 8 bases between. The CDR3 DNA reads TGTGCCAGCAGCGTAGGACCAGGGTATGGCTACACCTTC. Translation: CASSVGPGYGYTF.